This is a list of T cell receptor beta chains from one sample in a study of blood T cell repertoires in COVID-19. The method was immunoSEQ multiplex PCR; TCRdb's version includes in-frame clones alone and lacks a portion of them. Among tens of thousands of clones listed, under 95% were seen once. Sequenced sample: peripheral blood. Every receptor here comes from a man aged 60 to 69 with acute or convalescent COVID-19. The CDR3 runs from the conserved cysteine through the conserved F or W. A D gene is named only where the DNA matches it firmly. Some rows have no size entry. The others give once, few or many, or a class for an expanded clone.

TRBV12-5	NA	14	TRBJ1-1	NA	TGTGCTAGTGGTTCCCTGGGGGCGAACACTGAAGCTTTCTTT	CASGSLGANTEAFF
TRBV10-2	NA	14	TRBJ1-1	NA	TGCGCCAGCAGGGGACAAACTGTGAACACTGAAGCTTTCTTT	CASRGQTVNTEAFF
TRBV7-2	TRBD1	16	TRBJ2-7	NA	TGTGCCAGCAGCTTCACGCCTGACAGGGCCTCCTACGAGCAGTACTTC	CASSFTPDRASYEQYF
TRBV7-2	NA	16	TRBJ1-2	NA	TGTGCCAGCAGCTTAGAGGGAGGGGGAAGTAACTATGGCTACACCTTC	CASSLEGGGSNYGYTF
TRBV2	NA	15	TRBJ1-1	NA	TGTGCCAGCAGGCCAATACAGGGAACGAACACTGAAGCTTTCTTT	CASRPIQGTNTEAFF
TRBV4-1	NA	14	TRBJ1-1	NA	TGCGCCAGCAGCCAAGTAACAGGGTACACTGAAGCTTTCTTT	CASSQVTGYTEAFF
TRBV30	TRBD1	16	TRBJ2-5	NA	TGTGCCTGGAGCCGGGGGGGACAGGGGTCACGTTGGACCCAGTACTTC	CAWSRGGQGSRWTQYF
TRBV5-1	NA	14	TRBJ2-5	NA	TGCGCCAGCAGCTTCCGGGACTTGTCGGGGACCCAGTACTTC	CASSFRDLSGTQYF
TRBV5-1	TRBD1	16	TRBJ1-1	NA	TGCGCCAGCAGCCCGACAGGGGAAGGGTTCCGGACTGAAGCTTTCTTT	CASSPTGEGFRTEAFF
TRBV7-9	TRBD2	18	TRBJ2-1	once	TGTGCCAGCAGCTTACGACTAGCGGGGGCACTTCGGCAAGATGAGCAGTTCTTC	CASSLRLAGALRQDEQFF
TRBV6-5	NA	12	TRBJ1-1	NA	TGTGCCAGCCAGGGTGGGAACACTGAAGCTTTCTTT	CASQGGNTEAFF
TRBV5-4	TRBD1	15	TRBJ2-1	once	TGTGCCAGCAGCCCTCCGGGACAGGGTTTAGTAGGGCAGTTCTTC	CASSPPGQGLVGQFF
TRBV19	TRBD1	14	TRBJ1-1	NA	TGTGCCAGTAGCACAGGGGGAACGAACACTGAAGCTTTCTTT	CASSTGGTNTEAFF
TRBV9	TRBD1	12	TRBJ1-6	NA	TGTGCCAGCAGGACAGGGAGTTCACCCCTCCACTTT	CASRTGSSPLHF
TRBV7-8	TRBD1	16	TRBJ1-5	NA	TGTGCCAGCAGCTCTTACCCGGGACAGGGCAATCAGCCCCAGCATTTT	CASSSYPGQGNQPQHF
TRBV14	TRBD1	14	TRBJ1-2	few	TGTGCCAGCAGCCTGGACAGGGGGTTCTATGGCTACACCTTC	CASSLDRGFYGYTF
TRBV24-1	NA	13	TRBJ1-4	NA	TGTGCCACCAGTGATTTGCCTTGGGGGCAACTGTTTTTT	CATSDLPWGQLFF
TRBV6-5	TRBD1	14	TRBJ1-1	NA	TGTGCCAGCAGTTACTACGGGACAGACACTGAAGCTTTCTTT	CASSYYGTDTEAFF
TRBV19	TRBD1	13	TRBJ1-5	once	TGTGCCAGTAGAGACAGGGGCGATCAGCCCCAGCATTTT	CASRDRGDQPQHF
TRBV30	NA	14	TRBJ1-6	NA	TGTGCCTGGAGCAGTGCAGGGTCTAATTCACCCCTCCACTTT	CAWSSAGSNSPLHF
TRBV10-3	TRBD1	15	TRBJ1-6	NA	TGTGCCACCGCAACAGGGGGCGGATCTGATTCACCCCTCCACTTT	CATATGGGSDSPLHF
TRBV7-8	NA	15	TRBJ1-5	NA	TGTGCCAGCAGCTCCTTTGAACAGCTAAATCAGCCCCAGCATTTT	CASSSFEQLNQPQHF
TRBV12-5	TRBD2	16	TRBJ2-1	NA	TGTGCTAGTGGCCCCGGCGGGGGTAGCGGATACAATGAGCAGTTCTTC	CASGPGGGSGYNEQFF
TRBV9	NA	14	TRBJ2-1	once	TGTGCCAGCAGTTCCAGTCCTGGCAGCAGGGAGCAGTTCTTC	CASSSSPGSREQFF
TRBV27	NA	13	TRBJ1-4	NA	TGTGCCAGCAGCCCGCGGGGTAATGAAAAACTGTTTTTT	CASSPRGNEKLFF
TRBV6-1	NA	15	TRBJ1-6	NA	TGTGCCAGCAGTGAACGGATGTTAAGGTCCGGGGGATCCCACTTT	CASSERMLRSGGSHF
TRBV6-5	NA	13	TRBJ2-1	NA	TGTGCCAGCAGTTACCAGGGCTACAATGAGCAGTTCTTC	CASSYQGYNEQFF
TRBV7-2	TRBD1	14	TRBJ1-2	NA	TGTGCCAGCAGCTCCCGAGGAGGGGGCACTGGCTACACCTTC	CASSSRGGGTGYTF
TRBV5-1	NA	15	TRBJ2-3	NA	TGCGCCAGCAGCTCGGTGTGGGGCTACACAGATACGCAGTATTTT	CASSSVWGYTDTQYF
TRBV5-8	NA	19	TRBJ1-4	NA	TGTGCCAGCAGCTTGGCACAGTTTCTGGGAGGACAATCGAGCGAAAAACTGTTTTTT	CASSLAQFLGGQSSEKLFF
TRBV19	NA	14	TRBJ2-1	NA	TGTGCCAGTAGTCCTCGGACTATCTACAATGAGCAGTTCTTC	CASSPRTIYNEQFF
TRBV7-8	TRBD1	11	TRBJ2-1	NA	TGTGCCAGCAGTAGGACAGGACGACAGTTCTTC	CASSRTGRQFF
TRBV3-1/TRBV3-2	TRBD1	14	TRBJ2-3	NA	TGTGCCAGCAGCCGTAGGACAGGGGCAGATACGCAGTATTTT	CASSRRTGADTQYF
TRBV25-1	TRBD2	15	TRBJ2-3	NA	TGTGCCAGCAGTAAAACTAGCGGGGTCGCAGATACGCAGTATTTT	CASSKTSGVADTQYF
TRBV27	TRBD1	15	TRBJ1-6	NA	TGTGCCAGCAGTTTAAGCTCCAGGGGGGAATCACCCCTCCACTTT	CASSLSSRGESPLHF
TRBV20-1	NA	11	TRBJ1-1	NA	TGCAGTGCTCCCTTAAACACTGAAGCTTTCTTT	CSAPLNTEAFF
TRBV5-1	NA	14	TRBJ1-6	once	TGCGCCAGCAGCTTGAGGCAGGATAATTCACCCCTCCACTTT	CASSLRQDNSPLHF
TRBV5-1	NA	14	TRBJ1-6	NA	TGCGCCAGCAGCTTCGGACAGCTAAATTCACCCCTCCACTTT	CASSFGQLNSPLHF
TRBV7-9	NA	17	TRBJ1-3	NA	TGTGCCAGCAGCTCCAGTGCGTCAGGTTCCTCTGGAAACACCATATATTTT	CASSSSASGSSGNTIYF
TRBV7-9	NA	12	TRBJ1-2	NA	TGTGCCAGCAGCCAGGTACTCGATGGCTACACCTTC	CASSQVLDGYTF
TRBV19	NA	12	TRBJ2-2	NA	TGTGCCAGCGTAGCCCGGACCGGGGAGCTGTTTTTT	CASVARTGELFF
TRBV2	TRBD1	16	TRBJ1-2	NA	TGTGCCAGCAGTGAAAAAGTGACAGGGGCCCAGGGGGGCTACACCTTC	CASSEKVTGAQGGYTF
TRBV6-5	TRBD1	15	TRBJ2-5	NA	TGTGCCAGCAGTCCCGACAGGGTGGTCCGAGAGACCCAGTACTTC	CASSPDRVVRETQYF
TRBV5-6	TRBD1	16	TRBJ1-5	NA	TGTGCCAGCAGCTTGGGGGACAGGACCCCACATTTACCCCAGCATTTT	CASSLGDRTPHLPQHF
TRBV15	NA	14	TRBJ1-1	NA	TGTGCCACCATTGAGGGAGCTGCGGGGACTGAAGCTTTCTTT	CATIEGAAGTEAFF
TRBV19	TRBD1	15	TRBJ1-1	NA	TGTGCCAGTAACGATGGACAGGGAATGAACACTGAAGCTTTCTTT	CASNDGQGMNTEAFF
TRBV7-9	TRBD1	13	TRBJ1-1	NA	TGTGCCAGCTTCCGGGACAGGGGAACTGAAGCTTTCTTT	CASFRDRGTEAFF
TRBV9	TRBD1	14	TRBJ2-7	NA	TGTGCCAGCAGCGCTTCCGGGACAGACTACGAGCAGTACTTC	CASSASGTDYEQYF
TRBV3-1/TRBV3-2	NA	16	TRBJ1-6	NA	TGTGCCAGCAGCCAAGGTCAGGGCTCCTATAATTCACCCCTCCACTTT	CASSQGQGSYNSPLHF
TRBV19	TRBD1	17	TRBJ1-4	NA	TGTGCCAGTAGTCCCCGGGACAGGGGGCGAAGCAATGAAAAACTGTTTTTT	CASSPRDRGRSNEKLFF